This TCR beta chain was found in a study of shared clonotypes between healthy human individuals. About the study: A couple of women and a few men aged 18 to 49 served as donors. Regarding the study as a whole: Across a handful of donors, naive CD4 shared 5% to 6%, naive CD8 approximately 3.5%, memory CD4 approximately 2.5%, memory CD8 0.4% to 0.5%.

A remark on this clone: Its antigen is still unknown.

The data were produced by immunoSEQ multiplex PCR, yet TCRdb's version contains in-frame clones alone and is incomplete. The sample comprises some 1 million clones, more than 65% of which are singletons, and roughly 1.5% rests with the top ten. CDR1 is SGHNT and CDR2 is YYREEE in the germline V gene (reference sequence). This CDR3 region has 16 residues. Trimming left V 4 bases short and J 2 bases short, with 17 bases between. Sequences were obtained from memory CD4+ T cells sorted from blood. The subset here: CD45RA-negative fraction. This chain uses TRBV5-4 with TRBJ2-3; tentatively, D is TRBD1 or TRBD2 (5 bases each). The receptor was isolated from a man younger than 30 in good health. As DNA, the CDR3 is TGTGCCAGCAGCCTAGGGACGTCGAGGTCCACAGATACGCAGTATTTT. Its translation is CASSLGTSRSTDTQYF.